Only a few counts were recorded for the clone carrying this T cell receptor (beta chain). The data belong to a study of type 1 regulatory T cells. Study in general: This in vitro CD4 product, T-allo10, is enriched for Tr1 cells and alloantigen-specific.

Germline V gene lookup returns CDR1 DFQATT and CDR2 SNEGSKA (reference sequence). This CDR3 comprises 12 residues. V was cut by 3 bases and J by 1 base, with 6 bases left in between. TCRdb reprocessed the reads via MiXCR and lists one record per CDR3 protein. Among some 100,000 distinct CDR3 sequences listed, less than 40% were seen once. The chain employs TRBV20-1 and TRBJ2-5; no definite D call. Sequencing was carried out using CD4+ T cells, either the whole sample or a sorted fraction (not recorded which). The TCR comes from a human donor in good health. DNA for the CDR3: TGCAGTGCTAGGTTCCCCCAAGAGACCCAGTACTTC. Amino acids: CSARFPQETQYF.